Listed below are T cell receptor beta chains from one sample, sequenced in a study of OX40 agonist ivuxolimab in advanced cancers. The table came from immunoSEQ multiplex PCR; TCRdb's copy has only in-frame clones and leaves some out. Of 67,000 or so clones in the sample, around 86% were seen once. The source was CD4+ or CD8+ T cells sorted from blood, collected in a trial of the OX40 agonist ivuxolimab. The receptors come from an adult with an advanced solid tumor such as melanoma, head and neck, liver or kidney cancer. Each CDR3 is given with its conserved first and last residue. D genes are given only for firm matches. Expanded clones get a size class; other rows say once, few or many, or leave the size out.

.,15,TRBJ2-7,TRBV7-3,.,CASSPSGQSNYEQYF,TGTGCCAGCAGCCCTTCGGGACAATCAAACTACGAGCAGTACTTC
.,14,TRBJ2-7,TRBV7-9,.,CASSFQGGPYEQYF,TGTGCCAGCAGCTTCCAGGGAGGTCCCTACGAGCAGTACTTC
.,16,TRBJ2-6,TRBV6-1,.,CASSEAVYSGANVLTF,TGTGCCAGCAGTGAAGCGGTATACTCTGGGGCCAACGTCCTGACTTTC
.,14,TRBJ1-6,TRBV6-7,.,CASSRRQSYSPLHF,TGTGCCAGCAGTAGGCGACAGTCTTATTCACCCCTCCACTTT
.,15,TRBJ2-7,TRBV7-2,.,CASSLRRDRPYEQYF,TGTGCCAGCAGCTTACGCCGGGACCGACCCTACGAGCAGTACTTC
.,15,TRBJ2-3,TRBV29-1,.,CSVEHFGSGTDTQYF,TGCAGCGTTGAACATTTTGGCTCCGGGACAGATACGCAGTATTTT
.,15,TRBJ2-3,TRBV7-3,.,CASSPNRGLTDTQYF,TGTGCCAGCAGCCCTAACAGGGGACTCACAGATACGCAGTATTTT
TRBD1,16,TRBJ2-3,TRBV5-6,once,CASSLGQGGFTDTQYF,TGTGCCAGCAGCTTGGGACAGGGGGGTTTTACAGATACGCAGTATTTT
.,13,TRBJ1-5,TRBV28,.,CASSYTIARPQHF,TGTGCCAGCAGCTATACAATCGCTCGACCCCAGCATTTT
.,15,TRBJ2-1,TRBV5-1,.,CASSLGLYSYNEQFF,TGCGCCAGCAGCTTGGGACTGTATTCCTACAATGAGCAGTTCTTC
.,15,TRBJ1-5,TRBV5-1,.,CASSFSGASNQPQHF,TGCGCCAGCAGCTTCTCAGGGGCGAGCAATCAGCCCCAGCATTTT
TRBD1,15,TRBJ1-1,TRBV9,.,CASSVGTGGNTEAFF,TGTGCCAGCAGCGTAGGAACAGGGGGTAACACTGAAGCTTTCTTT
.,12,TRBJ2-5,TRBV30,.,CAWSVLEETQYF,TGTGCCTGGAGCGTGCTCGAAGAGACCCAGTACTTC
.,15,TRBJ2-1,TRBV6-6,.,CASSYSASSYNEQFF,TGTGCCAGCAGTTACTCGGCGAGCTCCTACAATGAGCAGTTCTTC
TRBD1,14,TRBJ1-2,TRBV27,once,CASSRAGGLYGYTF,TGTGCCAGCAGTAGGGCAGGGGGCCTCTATGGCTACACCTTC
.,13,TRBJ1-5,TRBV28,.,CASKARPNQPQHF,TGTGCCAGCAAGGCCAGACCCAATCAGCCCCAGCATTTT
TRBD1,15,TRBJ2-2,TRBV2,once,CASRRTGQNTGELFF,TGTGCCAGCAGGAGGACAGGGCAGAACACCGGGGAGCTGTTTTTT
.,13,TRBJ2-3,TRBV5-1,.,CASNPGDTDTQYF,TGCGCCAGCAACCCGGGGGACACAGATACGCAGTATTTT
.,13,TRBJ2-3,TRBV29-1,.,CSVALEGTDTQYF,TGCAGCGTGGCCTTGGAGGGAACAGATACGCAGTATTTT
.,11,TRBJ2-5,TRBV18,once,CASSPQETQYF,TGTGCCAGCTCACCCCAAGAGACCCAGTACTTC
.,14,TRBJ2-6,TRBV5-1,.,CASFDRSGANVLTF,TGCGCCAGCTTTGACAGATCTGGGGCCAACGTCCTGACTTTC
.,13,TRBJ2-3,TRBV7-3,.,CASSRLIADTQYF,TGTGCCAGCAGCAGATTAATCGCAGATACGCAGTATTTT
TRBD2,15,TRBJ2-2,TRBV19,.,CASKRLAGNTGELFF,TGTGCCAGTAAAAGACTAGCGGGAAACACCGGGGAGCTGTTTTTT
TRBD2,14,TRBJ2-1,TRBV30,.,CAWARSGSYNEQFF,TGTGCCTGGGCCCGCAGCGGGAGCTACAATGAGCAGTTCTTC
.,16,TRBJ2-1,TRBV9,.,CASSGRSGFSYNEQFF,TGTGCCAGCAGCGGCCGAAGCGGTTTCTCCTACAATGAGCAGTTCTTC
.,13,TRBJ1-1,TRBV18,.,CASSPGQNTEAFF,TGTGCCAGCTCACCGGGGCAGAACACTGAAGCTTTCTTT
TRBD1,13,TRBJ1-1,TRBV6-5,once,CASSYLNRGEAFF,TGTGCCAGCAGTTACTTGAACAGGGGTGAAGCTTTCTTT
.,12,TRBJ2-7,TRBV2,.,CASSWDVYEQYF,TGTGCCAGCAGTTGGGACGTCTACGAGCAGTACTTC
.,13,TRBJ1-2,TRBV27,.,CASSTGQGDGYTF,TGTGCCAGCAGCACCGGGCAGGGAGACGGCTACACCTTC
.,15,TRBJ1-1,TRBV4-3,.,CASSLSGTANTEAFF,TGCGCCAGCAGCCTCTCCGGGACCGCGAACACTGAAGCTTTCTTT
TRBD1,14,TRBJ2-5,TRBV6-1,.,CASIRQGMRETQYF,TGTGCCAGCATCAGACAGGGGATGAGGGAGACCCAGTACTTC
TRBD1,20,TRBJ1-5,TRBV27,.,CASSLGSPGQGGTPNQPQHF,TGTGCCAGCAGTTTAGGGTCGCCGGGACAGGGAGGAACGCCAAATCAGCCCCAGCATTTT
.,15,TRBJ2-7,TRBV5-1,.,CASSLVPGVMGEQYF,TGCGCCAGCAGCTTGGTTCCAGGGGTGATGGGGGAGCAGTACTTC
.,14,TRBJ2-3,TRBV9,.,CASSEAGTGDTQYF,TGTGCCAGCAGCGAGGCTGGAACAGGAGATACGCAGTATTTT
.,14,TRBJ1-5,TRBV7-8,.,CASSLGTLNQPQHF,TGTGCCAGCAGCTTAGGGACACTTAATCAGCCCCAGCATTTT
.,13,TRBJ1-4,TRBV25-1,.,CASTGKWGEKLFF,TGTGCCAGCACTGGAAAGTGGGGAGAAAAACTGTTTTTT
.,13,TRBJ1-1,TRBV6-5,.,CASSPRTPFQAFF,TGTGCCAGCAGTCCTCGGACCCCCTTCCAAGCTTTCTTT
TRBD2,16,TRBJ2-2,TRBV4-3,.,CASSQSGGRDTGELFF,TGCGCCAGCAGCCAATCTGGCGGGAGGGACACCGGGGAGCTGTTTTTT
.,11,TRBJ2-5,TRBV7-2,.,CASSQRQTQYF,TGTGCCAGCAGCCAACGACAGACCCAGTACTTC
.,14,TRBJ1-2,TRBV28,.,CASSLRQGRGGYTF,TGTGCCAGCAGTTTACGGCAGGGGCGGGGTGGCTACACCTTC
.,14,TRBJ2-3,TRBV5-4,.,CASSFQPPTDTQYF,TGTGCCAGCAGCTTCCAACCCCCCACAGATACGCAGTATTTT